Following are 2 T cell receptor beta chains from one sample sequenced in a study of cytomegalovirus exposure and HLA in healthy donors. The PCR ran on 60 Vbeta and 13 Jbeta primers. TCRdb's copy holds only in-frame clones and misses some; the assay was immunoSEQ multiplex PCR. The repertoire holds tens of thousands of clones, with approximately 70% as singletons. The sample taken for sequencing was PBMCs. The receptor source for this set is a man aged 45-60 years in good health and CMV-seronegative.

This clone has more than one count but fewer than ten. The chain couples TRBV4-3 to TRBJ1-6; possibly TRBD1 for D (5 bases). The CDR3 is made up of 17 amino acids. Per germline, CDR1 LGHNA and CDR2 YSLEER. V lost 3 bases to trimming and J lost 2 bases, with 14 bases between them. The CDR3 here is CASSQAPGGTYNSPLHF. The CDR3 nucleotides are TGCGCCAGCAGCCAGGCGCCCGGGGGGACCTATAATTCACCCCTCCACTTT.

This rearrangement joins TRBV29-1 to TRBJ2-1; 8 positions agree with TRBD1. Germline CDR1 is SQVTM and CDR2 is ANQGSEA. CDR3 length equals 14 residues. V trimming: 4 bases; J trimming: 3 bases; junction bases outside the gene matches: 5. The CDR3 protein is CSVARDRSYNEQFF. DNA for the CDR3: TGCAGCGTTGCCAGGGACAGGAGCTACAATGAGCAGTTCTTC.